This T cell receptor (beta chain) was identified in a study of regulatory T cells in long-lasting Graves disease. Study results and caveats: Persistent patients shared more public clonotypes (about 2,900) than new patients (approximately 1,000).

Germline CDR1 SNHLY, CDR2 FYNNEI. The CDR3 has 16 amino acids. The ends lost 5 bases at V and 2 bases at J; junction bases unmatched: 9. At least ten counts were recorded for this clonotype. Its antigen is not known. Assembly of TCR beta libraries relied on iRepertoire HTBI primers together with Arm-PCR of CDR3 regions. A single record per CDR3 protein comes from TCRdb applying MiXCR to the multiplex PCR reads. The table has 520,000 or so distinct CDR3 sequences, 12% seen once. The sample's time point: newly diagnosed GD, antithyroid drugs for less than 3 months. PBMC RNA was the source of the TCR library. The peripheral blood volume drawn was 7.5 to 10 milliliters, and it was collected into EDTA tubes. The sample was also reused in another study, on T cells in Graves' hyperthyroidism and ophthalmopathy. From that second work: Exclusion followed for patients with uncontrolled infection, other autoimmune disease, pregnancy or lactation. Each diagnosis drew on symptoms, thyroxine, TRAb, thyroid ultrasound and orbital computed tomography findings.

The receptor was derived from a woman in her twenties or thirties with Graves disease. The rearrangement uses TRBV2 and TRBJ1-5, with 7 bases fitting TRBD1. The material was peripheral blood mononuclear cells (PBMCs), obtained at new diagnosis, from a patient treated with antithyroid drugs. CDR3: CASSRGRILGNQPQHF. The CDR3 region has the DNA TGTGCCAGCAGTAGGGGGCGGATTTTGGGCAATCAGCCCCAGCATTTT. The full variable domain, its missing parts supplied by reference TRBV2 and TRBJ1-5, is EPEVTQTPSHQVTQMGQEVILRCVPISNHLYFYWYRQILGQKVEFLVSFYNNEISEKSEIFDDQFSVERPDGSNFTLKIRSTKLEDSAMYFCASSRGRILGNQPQHFGDGTRLSIL.